Presented here are 20 T cell receptor beta chains from one specimen sequenced in a study of beta chain features in type 1 diabetes. What these receptors recognize is not known. cDNA synthesis used the whole RNA isolate, giving expressed TCRB sequences. The table came from immunoSEQ multiplex PCR; TCRdb's copy has only in-frame clones and leaves some out. This sample has around 170,000 clones, with roughly 9% found just once. Study conclusions and caveats: All four CD4+ subsets from Type 1 diabetes patients carried moderately but significantly shorter TCRB CDR3s.

Sequencing was carried out using central memory CD4+ T cells from blood. The receptor source for this set is a woman in her 30s with type 1 diabetes.

This clone was detected only a few times. The CDR3, as DNA: TGTGCCAGCAGTGGTGGACAGGGGGCGACGCAGGGAACGACCCAGTACTTC. This codes for CASSGGQGATQGTTQYF. The chain recombines TRBV2 with TRBJ2-5; 11 nucleotides agree with TRBD1. The V gene end was trimmed by 4 bases and the J gene end by 7 bases; junction bases not matched to a gene: 14. CDR3 size: 17 residues. Looked up from germline, CDR1 is SNHLY and CDR2 is FYNNEI.

This chain connects TRBV29-1 to TRBJ1-1; D is undetermined. Germline V gives CDR1 SQVTM, CDR2 ANQGSEA. There are 12 residues in the CDR3. Trimming removed 3 bases at V and 4 bases at J, with 9 bases between. CDR3 coding DNA: TGCAGCGTTGAGGGGAGTAGCACTGAAGCTTTCTTT. It specifies CSVEGSSTEAFF.

As to this clone: Other DNA variants within this sample encode the same CDR3. This chain links TRBV5-1 with TRBJ2-7; 10 bases align to TRBD1. Germline CDR1 reads SGHRS; CDR2 reads YFSETQ. J lost 3 bases, V lost 0 bases, and 3 bases had no gene match. The CDR3 is made up of 15 amino acids. In nucleotides, the CDR3 is TGCGCCAGCAGCTTGGACGGGACAGGGGTCTACGAGCAGTACTTC. Translation: CASSLDGTGVYEQYF.

There are a few counts of this clone. This CDR3 is CASSFLTGYTF. As DNA, the CDR3 is TGTGCCAGCAGCTTCCTAACAGGGTACACCTTC. The chain combines TRBV7-9 with TRBJ1-2; a possible D gene is TRBD1 (6 bases). Trimming removed 3 bases at V and 11 bases at J, with 10 bases between. CDR1 is SEHNR, CDR2 FQNEAQ, per germline (reference sequence). The CDR3 runs to 11 residues.

This clone was observed a few times. The V call is TRBV7-2, the J call TRBJ1-4; D not resolved. V was pared by 3 bases and J by 6 bases, with 14 bases between. CDR1 and CDR2 from the germline V gene are SGHTA and FQGNSA. CDR3 length: 15 amino acids. CDR3 coding DNA: TGTGCCAGCAGCTTTGTAGGAGGTTCGCATGAAAAACTGTTTTTT. This translates into CASSFVGGSHEKLFF.

The rearrangement uses TRBV28 and TRBJ2-3; D is uncertain. CDR1 and CDR2 from the germline V gene are MDHEN and SYDVKM. Trimming took off 6 bases at V and 3 bases at J, with 4 bases between the two ends. The CDR3 is 11 amino acids. CDR3 sequence (DNA): TGTGCCAGCAGGTCGACAGATACGCAGTATTTT. This sequence encodes CASRSTDTQYF.

J is TRBJ1-1 and V is TRBV29-1, with D maybe TRBD1 (6 bases). CDR3 length: 13 residues. V dropped 6 bases and J dropped 4 bases, with 15 bases sitting between them. The germline CDR1 and CDR2 sequences are SQVTM and ANQGSEA. This CDR3 is CSVRGTQATEAFF. The DNA of the CDR3 is TGCAGCGTCAGGGGCACGCAAGCCACTGAAGCTTTCTTT.

The chain employs TRBV6-1 and TRBJ2-7, with D unclear. V was trimmed by 5 bases and J by 7 bases, leaving 15 bases between them. CDR1 and CDR2 (germline): MNHNS, SASEGT. The CDR3 sequence is 13 residues long. In nucleotides, the CDR3 is TGTGCCAGCAGTTATAGTAGTGGTACTGAGCAGTACTTC. It yields the protein CASSYSSGTEQYF.

This clone was recorded a few times. The chain carries TRBV5-1 and TRBJ1-2; the D gene is possibly TRBD1 (6 bases). The CDR3 loop spans 14 amino acids. V was trimmed by 3 bases and J by 6 bases, leaving 15 bases between them. Germline V gives CDR1 SGHRS, CDR2 YFSETQ. The CDR3 is CASSSTAAGDGYTF. For the CDR3, the DNA is TGCGCCAGCAGCTCTACCGCCGCAGGGGATGGCTACACCTTC.

This clone was found a few times. The V gene is TRBV7-6, the J gene TRBJ1-5; TRBD1 matches 9 bases. The CDR3 totals 14 residues. The V segment lost 5 bases and the J segment 3 bases; nucleotides outside the gene matches: 2. Germline V gene sequence: CDR1 SGHVS, CDR2 FNYEAQ. The CDR3 spells CASSPQGANQPQHF. The CDR3 nucleotides are TGTGCCAGCAGCCCACAGGGGGCCAATCAGCCCCAGCATTTT.

V and J are TRBV18 and TRBJ1-2, with 10 nucleotides matching TRBD1. CDR3 length: 15 amino acids. With 1 base clipped from V and 4 bases from J, the junction kept 3 bases outside the gene matches. Germline CDR1 reads KGHSH; CDR2 reads LQKENI. CDR3 sequence (DNA): TGTGCCAGCTCACCACGGACAGGGGGTAGCTATGGCTACACCTTC. It encodes CASSPRTGGSYGYTF. Full variable domain (remainder filled in from reference TRBV18 and TRBJ1-2): NAGVMQNPRHLVRRRGQEARLRCSPMKGHSHVYWYRQLPEEGLKFMVYLQKENIIDESGMPKERFSAEFPKEGPSILRIQQVVRGDSAAYFCASSPRTGGSYGYTFGSGTRLTVV.

The chain has TRBV13 and TRBJ1-2; 9 bases are a match to TRBD1. Germline V gene sequence: CDR1 PRHDT, CDR2 FYEKMQ (reference sequence). The CDR3 is 15 amino acids. With 3 bases clipped from V and 7 bases from J, the junction kept 9 bases outside the gene matches. The CDR3 DNA sequence: TGTGCCAGCAGCTTGGGACAGGGTCAATATGGTGGCTACACCTTC. Translating gives CASSLGQGQYGGYTF.

This clone was counted between two and nine times. The genes are TRBV7-9 and TRBJ2-7; TRBD1 matches 9 bases. Germline V gene lookup returns CDR1 SEHNR and CDR2 FQNEAQ (reference sequence). The CDR3 runs 14 residues. J was trimmed by 0 bases and V by 6 bases; bases with no gene match: 3. This CDR3 is CASRDRGSSYEQYF. Here the CDR3 DNA reads TGTGCCAGCAGGGACAGGGGAAGCTCCTACGAGCAGTACTTC.

To note about this clone: The same CDR3 arises from other DNA sequences in this sample as well. The rearrangement uses TRBV9 and TRBJ2-2, with a tentative D call TRBD2 (6 bases). The CDR3 spans 16 residues. Trimming took 0 bases from V and 1 from J, leaving 10 bases between them. The germline CDR1 and CDR2 sequences are SGDLS and YYNGEE. The CDR3 bases are TGTGCCAGCAGCGTAGGGGGTAGCGGGAACACCGGGGAGCTGTTTTTT. The encoded protein is CASSVGGSGNTGELFF.

The chain joins TRBV11-2 to TRBJ2-7, with D perhaps TRBD1 (6 bases). Trimming took 0 bases from V and 3 from J, leaving 6 bases between them. This CDR3 has 13 residues. From germline, CDR1 is SGHAT and CDR2 FQNNGV. In DNA form, the CDR3 reads TGTGCCAGCAGCTTAGACAGGGGCTACGAGCAGTACTTC. It codes for CASSLDRGYEQYF.

This clone was detected only a few times. V is TRBV27 and J is TRBJ2-7; 7 bases are shared with TRBD2. The germline V gene has CDR1 MNHEY and CDR2 SMNVEV (reference sequence). CDR3 size: 14 residues. V trimming: 6 bases; J trimming: 6 bases; junction bases outside the gene matches: 11. CDR3 sequence (DNA): TGTGCCAGCAGCGAGACGGGAGGCCCTGTCGAGCAGTACTTC. Protein: CASSETGGPVEQYF.

This clone was seen more than once but under ten times. J is TRBJ1-4 and V is TRBV18; D remains ambiguous. V was cut by 0 bases and J by 3 bases, with 8 bases left in between. Germline V gene data show CDR1 as KGHSH and CDR2 as LQKENI. This CDR3 contains 15 residues. CDR3 residues: CASSPPGQSNEKLFF. DNA for the CDR3: TGTGCCAGCTCACCACCTGGCCAGTCTAATGAAAAACTGTTTTTT.

The chain has TRBV5-1 and TRBJ1-5, with 8 positions matching TRBD1. The germline V gene has CDR1 SGHRS and CDR2 YFSETQ. V was clipped by 4 bases and J by 6 bases; unmatched bases: 6. This CDR3 has 14 amino acids. The CDR3 DNA reads TGCGCCAGCAGCCCCGGACAGGGAAGTCAGCCCCAGCATTTT. Translation gives CASSPGQGSQPQHF. The complete variable domain, with remaining parts taken from reference TRBV5-1 and TRBJ1-5, reads KAGVTQTPRYLIKTRGQQVTLSCSPISGHRSVSWYQQTPGQGLQFLFEYFSETQRNKGNFPGRFSGRQFSNSRSEMNVSTLELGDSALYLCASSPGQGSQPQHFGDGTRLSIL.

This clone was seen a few times. The chain carries TRBV6-5 and TRBJ2-7; D possibly corresponds to TRBD1 (6 bases). The germline V gene encodes CDR1 MNHEY and CDR2 SVGAGI. V was clipped by 6 bases and J by 4 bases, with 13 bases between them. This CDR3 is built from 13 residues. Written as DNA, the CDR3 is TGTGCCAGCAGGCAGGACAGCCGTTACGAGCAGTACTTC. Amino acid sequence: CASRQDSRYEQYF.

This clone came up a few times. V usage is TRBV2 and J usage is TRBJ1-2, with TRBD1 identical over 9 bases. CDR1 is SNHLY and CDR2 is FYNNEI in the germline V gene. With 3 bases clipped from V and 7 bases from J, the junction kept 3 bases outside the gene matches. This CDR3 region has 13 residues. The CDR3 coding sequence is TGTGCCAGCAGTGAGGGACAGGGAGGTGGCTACACCTTC. Its protein product is CASSEGQGGGYTF. The variable domain in full, with the rest retrieved from reference TRBV2 and TRBJ1-2, is EPEVTQTPSHQVTQMGQEVILRCVPISNHLYFYWYRQILGQKVEFLVSFYNNEISEKSEIFDDQFSVERPDGSNFTLKIRSTKLEDSAMYFCASSEGQGGGYTFGSGTRLTVV.